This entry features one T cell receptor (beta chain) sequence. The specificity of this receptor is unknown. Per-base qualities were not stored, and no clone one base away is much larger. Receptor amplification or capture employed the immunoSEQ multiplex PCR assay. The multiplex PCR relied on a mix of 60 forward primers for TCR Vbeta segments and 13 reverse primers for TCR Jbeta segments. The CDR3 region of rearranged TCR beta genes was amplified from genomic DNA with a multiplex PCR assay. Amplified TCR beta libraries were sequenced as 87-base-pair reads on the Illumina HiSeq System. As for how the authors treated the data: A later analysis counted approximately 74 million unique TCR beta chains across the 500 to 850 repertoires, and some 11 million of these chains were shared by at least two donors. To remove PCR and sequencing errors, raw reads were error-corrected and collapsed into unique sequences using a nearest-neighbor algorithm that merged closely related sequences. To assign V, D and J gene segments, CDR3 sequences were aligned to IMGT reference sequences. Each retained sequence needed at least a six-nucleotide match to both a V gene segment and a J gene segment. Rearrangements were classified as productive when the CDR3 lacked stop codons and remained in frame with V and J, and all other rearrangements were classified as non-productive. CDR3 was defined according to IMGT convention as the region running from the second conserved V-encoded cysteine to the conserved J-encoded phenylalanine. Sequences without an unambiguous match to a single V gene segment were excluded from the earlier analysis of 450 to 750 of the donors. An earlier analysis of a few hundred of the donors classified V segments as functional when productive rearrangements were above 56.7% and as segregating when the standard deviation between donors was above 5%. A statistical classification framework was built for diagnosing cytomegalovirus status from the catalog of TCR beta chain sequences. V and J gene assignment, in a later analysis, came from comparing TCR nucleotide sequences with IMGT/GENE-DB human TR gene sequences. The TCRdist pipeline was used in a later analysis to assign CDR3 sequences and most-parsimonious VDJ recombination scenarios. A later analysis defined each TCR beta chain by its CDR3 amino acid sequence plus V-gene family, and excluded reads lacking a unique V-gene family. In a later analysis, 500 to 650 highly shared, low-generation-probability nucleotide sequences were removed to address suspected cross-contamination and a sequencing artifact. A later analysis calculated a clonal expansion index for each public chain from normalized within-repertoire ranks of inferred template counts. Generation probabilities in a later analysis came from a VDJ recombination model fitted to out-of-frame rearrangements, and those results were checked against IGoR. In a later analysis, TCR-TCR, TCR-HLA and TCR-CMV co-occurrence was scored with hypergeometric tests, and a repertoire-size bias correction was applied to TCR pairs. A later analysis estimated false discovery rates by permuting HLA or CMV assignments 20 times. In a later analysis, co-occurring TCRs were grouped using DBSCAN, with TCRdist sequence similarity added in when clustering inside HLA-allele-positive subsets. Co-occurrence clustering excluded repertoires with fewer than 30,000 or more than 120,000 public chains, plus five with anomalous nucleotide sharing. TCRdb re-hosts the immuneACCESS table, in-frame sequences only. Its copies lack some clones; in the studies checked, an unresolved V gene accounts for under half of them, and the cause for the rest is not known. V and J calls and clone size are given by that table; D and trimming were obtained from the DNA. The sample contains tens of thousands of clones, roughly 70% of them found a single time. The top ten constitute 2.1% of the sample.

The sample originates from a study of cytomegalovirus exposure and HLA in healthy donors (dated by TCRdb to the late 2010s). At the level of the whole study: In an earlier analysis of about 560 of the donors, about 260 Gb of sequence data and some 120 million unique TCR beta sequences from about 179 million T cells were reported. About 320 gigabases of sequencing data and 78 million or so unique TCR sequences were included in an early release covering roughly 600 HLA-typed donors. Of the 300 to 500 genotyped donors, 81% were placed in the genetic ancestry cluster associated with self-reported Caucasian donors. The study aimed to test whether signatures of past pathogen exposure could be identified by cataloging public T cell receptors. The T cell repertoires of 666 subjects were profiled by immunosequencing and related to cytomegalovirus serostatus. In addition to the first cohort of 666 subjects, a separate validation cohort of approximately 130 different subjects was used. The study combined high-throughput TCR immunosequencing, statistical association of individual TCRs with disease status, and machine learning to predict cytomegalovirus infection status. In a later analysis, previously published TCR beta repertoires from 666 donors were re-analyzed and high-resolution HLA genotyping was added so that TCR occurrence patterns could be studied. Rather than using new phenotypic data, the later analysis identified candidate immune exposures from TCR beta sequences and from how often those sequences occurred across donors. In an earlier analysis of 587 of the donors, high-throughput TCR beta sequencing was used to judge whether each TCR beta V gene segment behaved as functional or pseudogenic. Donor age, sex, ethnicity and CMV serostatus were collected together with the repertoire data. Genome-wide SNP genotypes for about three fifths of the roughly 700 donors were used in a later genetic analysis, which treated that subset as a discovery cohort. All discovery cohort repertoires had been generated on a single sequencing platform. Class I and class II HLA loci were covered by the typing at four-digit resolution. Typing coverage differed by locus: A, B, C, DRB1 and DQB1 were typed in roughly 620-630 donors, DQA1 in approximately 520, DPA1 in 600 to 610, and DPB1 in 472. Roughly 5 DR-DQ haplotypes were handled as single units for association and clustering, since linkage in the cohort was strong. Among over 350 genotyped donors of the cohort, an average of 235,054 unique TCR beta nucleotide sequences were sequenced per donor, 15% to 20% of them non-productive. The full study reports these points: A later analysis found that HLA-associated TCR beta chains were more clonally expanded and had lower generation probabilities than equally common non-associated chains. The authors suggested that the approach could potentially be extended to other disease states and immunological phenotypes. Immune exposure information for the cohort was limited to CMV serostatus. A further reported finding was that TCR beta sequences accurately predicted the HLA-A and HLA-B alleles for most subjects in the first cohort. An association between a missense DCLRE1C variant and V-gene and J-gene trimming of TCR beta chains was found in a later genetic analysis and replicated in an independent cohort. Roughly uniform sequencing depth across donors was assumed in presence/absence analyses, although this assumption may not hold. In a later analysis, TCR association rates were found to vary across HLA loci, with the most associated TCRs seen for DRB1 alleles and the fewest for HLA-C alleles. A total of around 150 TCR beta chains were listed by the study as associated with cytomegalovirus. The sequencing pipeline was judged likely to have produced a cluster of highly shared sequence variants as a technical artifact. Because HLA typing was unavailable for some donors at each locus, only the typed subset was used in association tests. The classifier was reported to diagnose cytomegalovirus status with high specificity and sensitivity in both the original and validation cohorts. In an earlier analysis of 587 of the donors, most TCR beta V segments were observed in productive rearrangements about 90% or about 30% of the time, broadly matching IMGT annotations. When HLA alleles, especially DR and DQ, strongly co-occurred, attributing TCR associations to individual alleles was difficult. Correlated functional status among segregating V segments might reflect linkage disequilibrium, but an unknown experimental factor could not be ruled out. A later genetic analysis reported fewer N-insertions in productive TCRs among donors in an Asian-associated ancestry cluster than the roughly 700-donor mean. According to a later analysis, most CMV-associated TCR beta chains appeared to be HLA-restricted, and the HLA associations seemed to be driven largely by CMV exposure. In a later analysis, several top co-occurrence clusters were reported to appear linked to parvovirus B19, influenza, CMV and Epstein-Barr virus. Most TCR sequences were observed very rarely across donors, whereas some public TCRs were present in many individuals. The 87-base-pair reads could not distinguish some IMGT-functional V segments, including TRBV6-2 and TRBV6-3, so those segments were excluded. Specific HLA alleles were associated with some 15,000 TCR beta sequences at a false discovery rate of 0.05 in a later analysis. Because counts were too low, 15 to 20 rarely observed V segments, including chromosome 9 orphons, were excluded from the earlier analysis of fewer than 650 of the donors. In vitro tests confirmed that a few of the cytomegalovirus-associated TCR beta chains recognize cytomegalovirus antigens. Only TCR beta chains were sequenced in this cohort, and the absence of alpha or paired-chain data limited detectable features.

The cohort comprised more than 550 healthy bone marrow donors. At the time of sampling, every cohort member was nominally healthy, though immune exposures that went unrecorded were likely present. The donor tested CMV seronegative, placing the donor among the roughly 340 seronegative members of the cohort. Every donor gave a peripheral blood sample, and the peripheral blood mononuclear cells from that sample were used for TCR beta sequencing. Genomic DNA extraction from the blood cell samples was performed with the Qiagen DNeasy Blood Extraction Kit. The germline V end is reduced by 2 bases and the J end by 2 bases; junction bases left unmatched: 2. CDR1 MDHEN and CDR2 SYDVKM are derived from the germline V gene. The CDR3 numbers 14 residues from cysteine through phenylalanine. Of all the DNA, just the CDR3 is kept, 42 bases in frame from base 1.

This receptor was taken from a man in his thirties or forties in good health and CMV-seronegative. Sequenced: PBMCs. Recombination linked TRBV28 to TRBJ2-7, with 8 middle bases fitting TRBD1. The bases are TGTGCCAGCAGTTTACGACAGGGGACCTACGAGCAGTACTTC. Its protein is CASSLRQGTYEQYF.